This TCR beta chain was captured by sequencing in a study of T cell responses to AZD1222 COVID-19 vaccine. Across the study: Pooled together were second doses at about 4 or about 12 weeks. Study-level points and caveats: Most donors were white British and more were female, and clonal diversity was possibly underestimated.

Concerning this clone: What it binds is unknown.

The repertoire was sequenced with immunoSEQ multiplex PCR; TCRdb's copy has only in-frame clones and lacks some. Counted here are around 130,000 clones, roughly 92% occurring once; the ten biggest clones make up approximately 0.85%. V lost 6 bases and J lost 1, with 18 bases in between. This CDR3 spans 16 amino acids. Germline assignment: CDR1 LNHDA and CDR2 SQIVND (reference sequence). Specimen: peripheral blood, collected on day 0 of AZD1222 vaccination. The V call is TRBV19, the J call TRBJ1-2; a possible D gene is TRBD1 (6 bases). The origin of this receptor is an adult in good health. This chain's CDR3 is CASRNRPGHHNYGYTF. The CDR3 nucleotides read TGTGCCAGTAGAAATCGCCCGGGACACCATAACTATGGCTACACCTTC.